What follows are 11 T cell receptor beta chains derived from one specimen sequenced in a study of blood T cell repertoires in COVID-19. Assay: immunoSEQ multiplex PCR; the TCRdb copy retains only in-frame clones and omits some. The table lists a few hundred thousand clones, about four fifths of them singletons. The sequenced material came from PBMCs or T cells enriched from blood (not recorded which). Receptors were obtained from a man aged 50 or older who had recovered from COVID-19.

This clone came up once. The chain combines TRBV6-5 with TRBJ2-2; 9 positions agree with TRBD2. V was clipped by 2 bases and J by 5 bases; unmatched bases: 6. Germline-derived CDR1 and CDR2 are MNHEY and SVGAGI. The CDR3 runs to 16 residues. The CDR3 here is CASSYVGGRGTGELFF. The CDR3 DNA is TGTGCCAGCAGTTACGTGGGCGGGAGGGGAACCGGGGAGCTGTTTTTT.

The J gene is TRBJ1-1, the V gene TRBV9, with D unclear. The germline V and J ends were trimmed by 0 bases and 1 base, with 10 bases remaining between them. Per the germline V gene, CDR1 is SGDLS and CDR2 is YYNGEE. The CDR3 totals 15 residues. CDR3 nucleotide sequence: TGTGCCAGCAGCGTAGATCTGGGCTCGAACACTGAAGCTTTCTTT. Protein sequence: CASSVDLGSNTEAFF.

The chain has TRBV30 and TRBJ1-3; D might be TRBD1 (5 bases). The CDR3 spans 14 residues. Trimming cost V 4 bases and J 1 base, with 11 bases left between them. Looked up from germline, CDR1 is GTSNPN and CDR2 is SVGIG (reference sequence). This chain's CDR3 is CAWTQTASGNTIYF. The CDR3 DNA follows: TGTGCCTGGACTCAGACAGCGTCTGGAAACACCATATATTTT.

The rearrangement joins TRBV28 to TRBJ2-5; 7 bases are shared with TRBD1. J gave up 2 bases and V 6 bases, and 15 bases lay outside the gene matches. The CDR3 consists of 17 residues. CDR1 and CDR2 (germline): MDHEN, SYDVKM. CDR3 sequence reads: CASRDPNRGSGQETQYF. CDR3 coding DNA: TGTGCCAGCAGAGACCCAAACAGGGGTTCAGGGCAAGAGACCCAGTACTTC.

This clone has a single count. The chain has TRBV6-1 and TRBJ1-1; D not certain. The CDR3 is made up of 14 amino acids. Germline V gene lookup returns CDR1 MNHNS and CDR2 SASEGT. Trimming took 0 bases from V and 4 from J, leaving 9 bases between them. In DNA, the CDR3 is TGTGCCAGCAGTGAAGCTGTGGGAGTCACTGAAGCTTTCTTT. It encodes CASSEAVGVTEAFF.

This clone was seen only a few times. The V call is TRBV24-1, the J call TRBJ1-1, with TRBD1 identical over 11 bases. The CDR3 spans 16 residues. CDR1 KGHDR and CDR2 SFDVKD come from the germline V gene. With 7 bases clipped from V and 3 bases from J, the junction kept 9 bases outside the gene matches. CDR3 sequence: CATSSGQGAQDTEAFF. CDR3 coding DNA: TGTGCCACCAGCTCCGGACAGGGGGCGCAGGACACTGAAGCTTTCTTT.

The chain combines TRBV6-1 with TRBJ1-5; 10 nucleotides match TRBD1. The CDR3 is made up of 17 amino acids. Germline assignment: CDR1 MNHNS and CDR2 SASEGT. The ends lost 4 bases at V and 2 bases at J; junction bases unmatched: 8. The CDR3 loop is CASSGGQGGRGNQPQHF. DNA of the CDR3: TGTGCCAGCAGTGGAGGACAGGGGGGGAGGGGCAATCAGCCCCAGCATTTT.

The genes are TRBV19 and TRBJ1-3, with D possibly TRBD1 on 5 matching bases. The germline CDR1 and CDR2 sequences are LNHDA and SQIVND (reference sequence). The CDR3 consists of 15 residues. V lost 0 bases and J 2 bases, leaving 8 bases between the germline ends. The CDR3 reads CASSIEGGAGNTIYF. The CDR3 DNA follows: TGTGCCAGTAGTATAGAGGGGGGAGCTGGAAACACCATATATTTT.

The chain recombines TRBV6-5 with TRBJ1-2, with TRBD1 as a possible D gene (5 bases). V lost 2 bases and J 4 bases, leaving 11 bases between the germline ends. Germline V gives CDR1 MNHEY, CDR2 SVGAGI. This CDR3 is 14 amino acids long. The CDR3 region is CASSYRGRGYGYTF. In nucleotides, the CDR3 is TGTGCCAGCAGTTACAGAGGGAGGGGCTATGGCTACACCTTC.

A remark on this clone: Distinct nucleotide sequences in the sample also encode this CDR3. The chain has TRBV3-1 (or the pseudogene TRBV3-2) and TRBJ1-1; a weak D match, TRBD1 (6 bases). Looked up from germline, CDR1 is LGHDT and CDR2 is YNNKEL (reference sequence). Trimming shortened V by 1 base and J by 6 bases, and 9 bases separated the two germline ends. This CDR3 is 13 amino acids long. The CDR3 region has the DNA TGTGCCAGCAGCCAAGGGGGGCGCCCTGAAGCTTTCTTT. Its protein is CASSQGGRPEAFF.

The rearrangement joins TRBV28 to TRBJ2-5; 10 positions match TRBD1. The length of the CDR3 is 17 residues. CDR1 MDHEN and CDR2 SYDVKM come from the germline V gene. V lost 6 bases, J lost 5 bases, and 15 bases stayed unmatched. The CDR3 nucleotides are TGTGCCAGCAGCCTAAACCCGGGACAGGGGTCCTTGGAGACCCAGTACTTC. As protein: CASSLNPGQGSLETQYF.